The 28 T cell receptor beta chains below were found in one sample sequenced in a study of blood T cell repertoires in COVID-19. The method was immunoSEQ multiplex PCR; TCRdb's version includes in-frame clones alone and lacks a portion of them. The table includes tens of thousands of clones, about nine tenths detected once. Sequencing was done on a sample of peripheral blood. The receptors stem from a human donor in a cohort sampled during active COVID-19.

The chain couples TRBV4-3 to TRBJ2-2; D may be TRBD1 (5 bases). Looked up from germline, CDR1 is LGHNA and CDR2 is YSLEER. Trimming cost V 1 base and J 0 bases, with 12 bases left between them. The CDR3 spans 17 residues. CDR3 sequence (DNA): TGCGCCAGCAGCCAAGCCCCAGGGAATGCGAACACCGGGGAGCTGTTTTTT. Translated, it gives CASSQAPGNANTGELFF.

The chain employs TRBV6-5 and TRBJ1-2; D not resolved. The CDR3 totals 13 residues. Trimming shortened V by 7 bases and J by 0 bases, and 9 bases separated the two germline ends. Germline CDR1 is MNHEY and CDR2 is SVGAGI. The chain's CDR3 is CASTVSPNYGYTF. CDR3 DNA: TGTGCCAGCACTGTTTCCCCTAACTATGGCTACACCTTC.

This chain uses TRBV5-1 with TRBJ1-2; D is ambiguous. Per germline, CDR1 SGHRS and CDR2 YFSETQ. V lost 2 bases and J 3 bases, leaving 8 bases between the germline ends. The CDR3 totals 13 residues. The CDR3, as DNA: TGCGCCAGCAGCTTAGCAGGTGACTATGGCTACACCTTC. As protein: CASSLAGDYGYTF.

The genes are TRBV6-5 and TRBJ2-5; D may be TRBD2 (5 bases). Germline lookup yields CDR1 MNHEY and CDR2 SVGAGI. This CDR3 region has 15 residues. Trimming removed 0 bases from V and 5 bases from J, with 13 bases in between. The CDR3 protein is CASSYSGLARETQYF. CDR3 nucleotides: TGTGCCAGCAGTTACTCAGGGCTAGCCCGTGAGACCCAGTACTTC.

V gene TRBV29-1 combines with J gene TRBJ1-4, with 9 bases fitting TRBD1. The CDR3 is 13 residues long. The germline V gene has CDR1 SQVTM and CDR2 ANQGSEA. The J segment lost 8 bases and the V segment lost 4 bases, leaving 5 bases of the junction unmatched. CDR3 in DNA: TGCAGCGTTGGACCCGGGACAGGGGAAAAACTGTTTTTT. Its translation: CSVGPGTGEKLFF.

DNA of the CDR3: TGTGCCAGCAGCTTAGAAGCGATAAGGAAGGAGCAGTACTTC. Residues: CASSLEAIRKEQYF. The genes are TRBV7-2 and TRBJ2-7; no firm D call. V was trimmed by 1 base and J by 7 bases, leaving 14 bases between them. This CDR3 has 14 residues. Germline-derived CDR1 and CDR2 are SGHTA and FQGNSA.

This chain joins TRBV19 and TRBJ2-3; 8 nucleotides match TRBD2. The CDR3 loop spans 15 amino acids. Unmatched junction bases numbered 12, after V lost 8 bases and J lost 5 bases. Germline V CDR1 and CDR2: LNHDA, SQIVND (reference sequence). The CDR3 DNA sequence: TGTGCCAGTGGAGCAGGAGCGGGGGAGGGAGATACGCAGTATTTT. The encoded protein is CASGAGAGEGDTQYF.

J is TRBJ1-2 and V is TRBV2; D remains unclear. Germline V gives CDR1 SNHLY, CDR2 FYNNEI. The CDR3 is 11 amino acids. Trimming cost V 6 bases and J 8 bases, with 10 bases left between them. CDR3 nucleotide sequence: TGTGCCAGCAGCATGGAGGAAGGCTACACCTTC. Protein product: CASSMEEGYTF. Based on the CDR3 plus reference TRBV2 and TRBJ1-2, the full variable domain is EPEVTQTPSHQVTQMGQEVILRCVPISNHLYFYWYRQILGQKVEFLVSFYNNEISEKSEIFDDQFSVERPDGSNFTLKIRSTKLEDSAMYFCASSMEEGYTFGSGTRLTVV.

The rearrangement uses TRBV11-2 and TRBJ2-5, with D hard to call. V lost 1 base and J lost 2, with 5 bases in between. CDR3 length: 13 residues. The germline V gene encodes CDR1 SGHAT and CDR2 FQNNGV. CDR3 sequence (DNA): TGTGCCAGCAGCTTAGCACAGCAAGAGACCCAGTACTTC. This encodes CASSLAQQETQYF.

The genes are TRBV2 and TRBJ1-3; D remains unclear. V was clipped by 7 bases and J by 2 bases, with 15 bases between them. CDR1 and CDR2 from the germline V gene are SNHLY and FYNNEI. The length of the CDR3 is 15 residues. The CDR3 sequence is CASTSSGITGNTIYF. The CDR3 DNA reads TGTGCCAGCACCAGTTCAGGTATTACTGGAAACACCATATATTTT.

The table lists this clone with a count of one. The rearrangement joins TRBV4-3 to TRBJ1-3; 10 bases fit TRBD1. The germline gives CDR1 LGHNA, CDR2 YSLEER. V lost 5 bases, J lost 2 bases, and 3 bases stayed unmatched. The CDR3 sequence is 15 residues long. The CDR3 DNA reads TGCGCCAGCAGCTTGACAGGGGGCACTGGAAACACCATATATTTT. Its protein is CASSLTGGTGNTIYF.

J is TRBJ1-5 and V is TRBV5-1, with 9 bases lining up with TRBD1. This CDR3 is 14 amino acids long. CDR1 and CDR2 from the germline V gene are SGHRS and YFSETQ. Losses at the gene ends were 4 bases for V and 4 bases for J; bases not matched to a gene: 3. The CDR3 DNA is TGCGCCAGCAGCCAAGGACAGGGGAATCAGCCCCAGCATTTT. Protein product: CASSQGQGNQPQHF. The entire variable domain, with the rest obtained from reference TRBV5-1 and TRBJ1-5, is as follows: KAGVTQTPRYLIKTRGQQVTLSCSPISGHRSVSWYQQTPGQGLQFLFEYFSETQRNKGNFPGRFSGRQFSNSRSEMNVSTLELGDSALYLCASSQGQGNQPQHFGDGTRLSIL.

V usage is TRBV18 and J usage is TRBJ2-3; TRBD2 aligns across 8 bases. The CDR3 runs 17 residues. CDR1 is KGHSH, CDR2 LQKENI, per germline. Losses at the gene ends were 5 bases for V and 0 bases for J; bases not matched to a gene: 10. The CDR3 coding sequence is TGTGCCAGCTCAACCTTCGGGGGGGGGCCGAGCACAGATACGCAGTATTTT. It codes for CASSTFGGGPSTDTQYF.

The V and J genes are TRBV19 and TRBJ1-1; TRBD1 agrees at 10 bases. The CDR3 is made up of 14 amino acids. Germline V gene sequence: CDR1 LNHDA, CDR2 SQIVND (reference sequence). The V and J ends lost 3 bases and 6 bases, in that order; junction bases with no gene match: 4. CDR3 in DNA: TGTGCCAGTAGTATGTTTGGACAGGGGGCTGAAGCTTTCTTT. Encoded protein: CASSMFGQGAEAFF. Full variable domain (remainder filled in from reference TRBV19 and TRBJ1-1): DGGITQSPKYLFRKEGQNVTLSCEQNLNHDAMYWYRQDPGQGLRLIYYSQIVNDFQKGDIAEGYSVSREKKESFPLTVTSAQKNPTAFYLCASSMFGQGAEAFFGQGTRLTVV.

The chain carries TRBV7-8 and TRBJ1-1; D is unresolved. The ends were cut back, 7 bases at V and 2 bases at J, with 14 bases in the middle. There are 14 residues in the CDR3. The germline CDR1 and CDR2 sequences are SGHVS and FQNEAQ. The CDR3 loop is CASKGHAGNTEAFF. DNA for the CDR3: TGTGCCAGCAAAGGTCATGCGGGAAACACTGAAGCTTTCTTT.

The J gene is TRBJ2-1, the V gene TRBV18; a possible D gene is TRBD1 (6 bases). V was cut by 4 bases and J by 0 bases, with 10 bases left in between. Germline CDR1 is KGHSH and CDR2 is LQKENI. The CDR3 covers 15 residues. The CDR3 nucleotides are TGTGCCAGCTCACAAGACAGGAGCTCCTACAATGAGCAGTTCTTC. Its translation is CASSQDRSSYNEQFF.

V is TRBV25-1 and J is TRBJ1-1; D gene uncertain. This CDR3 has 13 amino acids. V was pared by 5 bases and J by 1 base, with 8 bases between. The germline V gene has CDR1 MGHDK and CDR2 SYGVNS. CDR3 amino acids: CASSFTSNTEAFF. The CDR3 DNA reads TGTGCCAGCAGTTTTACATCGAACACTGAAGCTTTCTTT.

The V call is TRBV13, the J call TRBJ2-1, with D perhaps matching TRBD2 (6 bases). V lost 6 bases to trimming and J lost 9 bases, with 12 bases between them. Looked up from germline, CDR1 is PRHDT and CDR2 is FYEKMQ (reference sequence). The CDR3 has 12 residues. The CDR3 protein is CASRGLPVEQFF. The CDR3 region has the DNA TGTGCCAGCAGAGGACTACCAGTTGAGCAGTTCTTC.

The chain carries TRBV2 and TRBJ2-1, with TRBD2 as a possible D gene (5 bases). This CDR3 contains 12 residues. The V end lost 3 bases, the J end lost 9 bases, and 9 bases lay between the germline ends. Germline loops: CDR1 SNHLY, CDR2 FYNNEI. DNA of the CDR3: TGTGCCAGCAGTGATATGGGAGCTGAGCAGTTCTTC. It is translated as CASSDMGAEQFF.

This rearrangement joins TRBV7-9 to TRBJ2-3; D ambiguous. The germline V and J ends were trimmed by 0 bases and 5 bases, with 6 bases remaining between them. The germline V gene encodes CDR1 SEHNR and CDR2 FQNEAQ (reference sequence). This CDR3 region has 13 residues. The CDR3 sequence is CASSLAERDTQYF. Here the CDR3 DNA reads TGTGCCAGCAGCTTAGCGGAGAGAGATACGCAGTATTTT.

The CDR3 region has the DNA TGTGCCTGGAGTCCTTACCTAGCGGGTGCCGCCACAGATACGCAGTATTTT. Its translation is CAWSPYLAGAATDTQYF. The V call is TRBV30, the J call TRBJ2-3; 8 positions match TRBD2. The CDR3 totals 17 residues. With V trimmed by 2 bases and J by 2 bases, 12 bases remained unmatched. Germline values: CDR1 GTSNPN, CDR2 SVGIG (reference sequence).

This rearrangement joins TRBV10-3 to TRBJ2-1; a weak D match, TRBD1 (6 bases). Germline V gene data show CDR1 as ENHRY and CDR2 as SYGVKD. This CDR3 is 13 amino acids long. Trimming took 10 bases from V and 4 from J, leaving 14 bases between them. The CDR3 nucleotides read TGTGCCACGCAGGGGTGGTCGTACAATGAGCAGTTCTTC. Its translation is CATQGWSYNEQFF.

The chain employs TRBV18 and TRBJ1-1; D gene ambiguous. Germline CDR1 reads KGHSH; CDR2 reads LQKENI. This CDR3 has 13 amino acids. Trimming pared 3 bases from V and 4 bases from J, leaving 9 bases between. The CDR3 spells CASSPQDGTEAFF. CDR3 sequence (DNA): TGTGCCAGCTCACCCCAGGATGGCACTGAAGCTTTCTTT.

The rearrangement uses TRBV30 and TRBJ2-1; D is perhaps TRBD2 (6 bases). CDR3 size: 16 residues. V lost 0 bases, J lost 0 bases, and 12 bases lay in between. The germline gives CDR1 GTSNPN, CDR2 SVGIG (reference sequence). The DNA of the CDR3 is TGTGCCTGGAGTGTAACTAGCCTGAGCTCCTACAATGAGCAGTTCTTC. This codes for CAWSVTSLSSYNEQFF.

This clone has just one count. The genes are TRBV4-3 and TRBJ1-6; 9 bases fit TRBD1. With V trimmed by 0 bases and J by 2 bases, 17 bases remained unmatched. CDR3 length: 22 residues. CDR1 and CDR2 from the germline V gene are LGHNA and YSLEER. CDR3 nucleotides: TGCGCCAGCAGCCAAGATCGGGGGTCCGGGACAGGGTCCGGGGCCTATAATTCACCCCTCCACTTT. This sequence encodes CASSQDRGSGTGSGAYNSPLHF.

The chain carries TRBV6-5 and TRBJ1-3; D unresolved. Trimming pared 7 bases from V and 4 bases from J, leaving 8 bases between. The CDR3 runs to 12 residues. Germline-derived CDR1 and CDR2 are MNHEY and SVGAGI. The CDR3 protein is CASTGKGNTIYF. DNA of the CDR3: TGTGCCAGCACCGGGAAAGGAAACACCATATATTTT.

CDR3 in amino acids: CASSPGQGPYEQYF. The CDR3 coding sequence is TGTGCCAGCTCACCAGGACAGGGACCCTACGAGCAGTACTTC. The chain is built from TRBV18 and TRBJ2-7; TRBD1 aligns across 8 bases. The CDR3 totals 14 residues. Germline V gene lookup returns CDR1 KGHSH and CDR2 LQKENI. Losses at the gene ends were 2 bases for V and 2 bases for J; bases not matched to a gene: 2.

The CDR3 nucleotides are TGTGCCAGCAGCTTAAAAAGCGGGGGGGTTGAGGAGCAGTACTTC. It encodes CASSLKSGGVEEQYF. The chain has TRBV7-2 and TRBJ2-7, with 10 bases identical to TRBD2. The CDR3 contains 15 residues. The trim removed 2 bases at V and 7 bases at J, leaving 8 bases unmatched. CDR1 is SGHTA and CDR2 is FQGNSA in the germline V gene. The full variable domain, rest sourced from reference TRBV7-2 and TRBJ2-7, is GAGVSQSPSNKVTEKGKDVELRCDPISGHTALYWYRQSLGQGLEFLIYFQGNSAPDKSGLPSDRFSAERTGGSVSTLTIQRTQQEDSAVYLCASSLKSGGVEEQYFGPGTRLTVT.